Following are 30 T cell receptor beta chains from one sample sequenced in a study of blood T cell repertoires in COVID-19. Data came from immunoSEQ multiplex PCR; TCRdb stores just in-frame clones and leaves some out. The sample holds 80,000 to 130,000 clones, approximately 93% seen once. The sequencing input was peripheral blood. The source is a man aged 55 to 69 with acute or convalescent COVID-19.

This clone has a single count. The chain is built from TRBV29-1 and TRBJ1-1; 8 bases agree with TRBD1. CDR1 is SQVTM, CDR2 ANQGSEA, per germline. The CDR3 totals 14 residues. Trimming at V came to 6 bases and at J to 6 bases, leaving 12 bases not matched to a gene. The CDR3 nucleotides read TGCAGCGTGGACAGGGTTAGCGGTAGTGCTGAAGCTTTCTTT. Protein sequence: CSVDRVSGSAEAFF.

This clone showed up just once. The chain has TRBV6-5 and TRBJ2-7, with D perhaps matching TRBD1 (7 bases). V lost 6 bases, J lost 6 bases, and 12 bases lay in between. This CDR3 spans 12 amino acids. Germline-derived CDR1 and CDR2 are MNHEY and SVGAGI. CDR3 region: CASSGGQTEQYV. The DNA for the CDR3 is TGTGCCAGCAGCGGGGGACAGACCGAGCAGTACGTC.

The rearrangement joins TRBV11-3 to TRBJ2-3, with TRBD1 as a possible D gene (5 bases). The V gene's germline CDR1 is SGHNT and CDR2 YENEEA. CDR3 length: 16 residues. The V end lost 5 bases, the J end lost 2 bases, and 17 bases lay between the germline ends. CDR3 sequence reads: CASSPAGLTDTDTQYF. The CDR3 DNA reads as TGTGCCAGCAGCCCCGCAGGGCTAACCGACACAGATACGCAGTATTTT.

This sequence joins TRBV19 and TRBJ1-2; D remains unclear. V shed 4 bases and J shed 6 bases, with 9 bases lying between them. CDR3 length equals 12 residues. From germline, CDR1 is LNHDA and CDR2 SQIVND (reference sequence). This chain's CDR3 is CASSTLGDGYTF. CDR3 sequence (DNA): TGTGCCAGTAGTACCCTCGGTGATGGCTACACCTTC.

The chain joins TRBV30 to TRBJ1-1; 12 bases are a match to TRBD1. CDR1 is GTSNPN and CDR2 is SVGIG in the germline V gene (reference sequence). The CDR3 spans 16 residues. V shed 2 bases and J 10 bases; nucleotides not matched to a gene: 14. CDR3 residues: CAWSSRYPGQGAGAFF. CDR3 in DNA: TGTGCCTGGAGTTCTCGATATCCGGGACAGGGGGCGGGAGCTTTCTTT.

The rearrangement joins TRBV7-9 to TRBJ2-1, with 14 bases identical to TRBD2. Per germline, CDR1 SEHNR and CDR2 FQNEAQ (reference sequence). The CDR3 covers 15 residues. V shed 3 bases, J shed 8 bases, and the junction held 3 bases outside the gene matches. CDR3 sequence: CASSFGTSGSDEQFF. The CDR3 nucleotides read TGTGCCAGCAGCTTCGGGACTAGCGGGAGCGATGAGCAGTTCTTC.

In this sample, this clone turned up once. The chain has TRBV9 and TRBJ1-2; a possible D gene is TRBD1 (5 bases). There are 15 residues in the CDR3. The V end was cut by 3 bases, the J end by 0 bases, with 12 bases between. Per germline, CDR1 SGDLS and CDR2 YYNGEE. The CDR3 DNA reads as TGTGCCAGCAGCGCGAGACAGTTAGCTAACTATGGCTACACCTTC. It translates to CASSARQLANYGYTF.

This rearrangement joins TRBV6-1 to TRBJ1-4, with TRBD1 matching 7 bases. Germline trimming cut 1 base from V and 7 bases from J; bases unmatched to any gene: 6. Per germline, CDR1 MNHNS and CDR2 SASEGT. The CDR3 is 15 amino acids. CDR3 region: CASSEVRDSFEKLFF. DNA for the CDR3: TGTGCCAGCAGTGAAGTCCGGGACAGTTTTGAAAAACTGTTTTTT.

This chain joins TRBV19 and TRBJ2-6; 12 nucleotides align to TRBD1. The V gene end was trimmed by 6 bases and the J gene end by 3 bases; junction bases not matched to a gene: 12. Looked up from germline, CDR1 is LNHDA and CDR2 is SQIVND (reference sequence). The CDR3 extends over 19 amino acids. The chain's CDR3 is CASSTHSGQGAFGANVLTF. The DNA of the CDR3 is TGTGCCAGTAGCACTCATTCGGGACAGGGGGCATTTGGGGCCAACGTCCTGACTTTC.

V gene TRBV12-5 combines with J gene TRBJ2-3, with a tentative D call TRBD1 (6 bases). This CDR3 comprises 13 residues. V was cut by 4 bases and J by 4 bases, with 9 bases left in between. The germline gives CDR1 LGHNT, CDR2 FRNRAP. The CDR3 sequence is CASGSPGADTQYF. CDR3 bases: TGTGCTAGTGGTTCCCCAGGGGCAGATACGCAGTATTTT.

This clone was counted only a few times. Other DNA sequences in the same sample also yield this CDR3. This chain uses TRBV5-8 with TRBJ2-5; the match to TRBD1 covers 9 bases. CDR3 length: 14 amino acids. Per germline, CDR1 SGHTS and CDR2 YDEGEE. The ends lost 4 bases at V and 1 base at J; junction bases unmatched: 2. CDR3 region: CASSPGQGQETQYF. Here the CDR3 DNA reads TGTGCCAGCAGCCCGGGACAGGGCCAAGAGACCCAGTACTTC.

This clone was seen only once. The V and J genes are TRBV7-2 and TRBJ1-2; the match to TRBD1 covers 7 bases. The germline CDR1 and CDR2 sequences are SGHTA and FQGNSA. After removal of 5 bases from V and 4 bases from J, the junction contained 4 bases not matched to a gene. This CDR3 contains 13 residues. In nucleotides, the CDR3 is TGTGCCAGCAGCCAAAGGGACAGCTATGGCTACACCTTC. The encoded protein is CASSQRDSYGYTF.

The rearrangement uses TRBV5-8 and TRBJ2-7, with 10 bases lining up with TRBD1. CDR3 length: 14 residues. V shed 4 bases, J shed 3 bases, and the junction held 4 bases outside the gene matches. Per the germline V gene, CDR1 is SGHTS and CDR2 is YDEGEE. The CDR3 here is CASSQRTGGYEQYF. The CDR3 DNA reads as TGTGCCAGCAGCCAGAGGACAGGGGGCTACGAGCAGTACTTC.

The chain links TRBV3-1 (or the pseudogene TRBV3-2) to TRBJ1-6; no reliable D call. V was cut by 4 bases and J by 7 bases, with 5 bases left in between. This CDR3 is 12 amino acids long. Germline V lookup: CDR1 LGHDT, CDR2 YNNKEL (reference sequence). As DNA, the CDR3 is TGTGCCAGCAGCCTCTACAATTCACCCCTCCACTTT. Amino acids: CASSLYNSPLHF.

The rearrangement uses TRBV7-8 and TRBJ2-1; possibly TRBD2 for D (6 bases). CDR3 size: 15 residues. The V and J ends lost 2 bases and 8 bases respectively, with 16 bases between them. Germline V lookup: CDR1 SGHVS, CDR2 FQNEAQ. This chain's CDR3 is CASSLTGGPRDEQFF. For the CDR3, the DNA is TGTGCCAGCAGCTTAACAGGAGGGCCGCGGGATGAGCAGTTCTTC.

This chain uses TRBV6-5 with TRBJ2-1; the match to TRBD2 covers 7 bases. The germline V gene encodes CDR1 MNHEY and CDR2 SVGAGI. The V and J ends lost 8 bases and 9 bases, in that order; junction bases with no gene match: 10. The CDR3 has 13 amino acids. The CDR3 here is CASRSWEGAEQFF. In DNA form, the CDR3 reads TGTGCCAGCCGCTCGTGGGAGGGAGCTGAGCAGTTCTTC.

V is TRBV7-6 and J is TRBJ1-2; 7 bases are a match to TRBD1. V lost 3 bases, J lost 4 bases, and 8 bases stayed unmatched. CDR3 size: 15 residues. The germline V gene encodes CDR1 SGHVS and CDR2 FNYEAQ. The CDR3 bases are TGTGCCAGCAGCTTTGACCTGACAGGGTCCTATGGCTACACCTTC. Protein: CASSFDLTGSYGYTF.

V gene TRBV3-1 (or the pseudogene TRBV3-2) combines with J gene TRBJ2-7, with a weak D call TRBD1 (5 bases). Germline CDR1 and CDR2: LGHDT and YNNKEL (reference sequence). The CDR3 is made up of 12 amino acids. V was pared by 4 bases and J by 6 bases, with 10 bases between. The CDR3 DNA reads TGTGCCAGCAGCCTGCCGCAGGGCGAGCAGTACTTC. This sequence encodes CASSLPQGEQYF.

This chain joins TRBV11-3 and TRBJ2-1, with 14 bases matching TRBD2. The germline V gene encodes CDR1 SGHNT and CDR2 YENEEA. V lost 5 bases to trimming and J lost 10 bases; unmatched junction nucleotides: 4. The CDR3 has 14 amino acids. CDR3 sequence (DNA): TGTGCCAGCAGCCACGGACTAGCGGGAGGCGAGCAGTTCTTC. Protein product: CASSHGLAGGEQFF.

The CDR3 DNA follows: TGCGCCAGCAGCGCCAACACCCTAGGTGCCGACACCGGGGAGCTGTTTTTT. Its protein product is CASSANTLGADTGELFF. The chain couples TRBV5-1 to TRBJ2-2; no clear D gene. Trimming shortened V by 4 bases and J by 3 bases, and 19 bases separated the two germline ends. Looked up from germline, CDR1 is SGHRS and CDR2 is YFSETQ. The CDR3 length is 17 residues.

The V call is TRBV2, the J call TRBJ2-2, with D unclear. The CDR3 contains 15 residues. CDR1 and CDR2 (germline): SNHLY, FYNNEI. V gave up 3 bases and J gave up 1 base, with 9 bases separating them. The CDR3 DNA reads as TGTGCCAGCAGTGAGGAGCACTTGAACACCGGGGAGCTGTTTTTT. Its protein is CASSEEHLNTGELFF.

The count of this clone is one. J is TRBJ1-3 and V is TRBV9; D not certain. CDR1 and CDR2 from the germline V gene are SGDLS and YYNGEE. Trimming stripped 3 bases from V and 0 bases from J, with 10 bases between. The CDR3 spans 15 residues. This CDR3 reads CASSATESSGNTIYF. CDR3 nucleotide sequence: TGTGCCAGCAGCGCAACGGAGAGCTCTGGAAACACCATATATTTT.

This chain links TRBV5-4 with TRBJ2-1, with TRBD2 as a possible D gene (6 bases). Germline V gene data show CDR1 as SGHNT and CDR2 as YYREEE (reference sequence). This CDR3 spans 14 amino acids. V was pared by 5 bases and J by 8 bases, with 17 bases between. The DNA for the CDR3 is TGTGCCAGCAGTCCGGAAACTAGGAGGGATGAGCAGTTCTTC. Protein: CASSPETRRDEQFF.

The chain carries TRBV7-8 and TRBJ1-6; D is undetermined. Per the germline V gene, CDR1 is SGHVS and CDR2 is FQNEAQ. CDR3 length equals 14 residues. Trimming took 0 bases from V and 5 from J, leaving 5 bases between them. The CDR3 loop reads CASSLAQDNSPLHF. The CDR3 nucleotides read TGTGCCAGCAGCTTAGCGCAGGATAATTCACCCCTCCACTTT. Full variable domain (remainder filled in from reference TRBV7-8 and TRBJ1-6): GAGVSQSPRYKVAKRGQDVALRCDPISGHVSLFWYQQALGQGPEFLTYFQNEAQLDKSGLPSDRFFAERPEGSVSTLKIQRTQQEDSAVYLCASSLAQDNSPLHFGNGTRLTVT.

V is TRBV5-1 and J is TRBJ2-5; weak D call: TRBD1 (6 bases). CDR3 length equals 16 residues. CDR1 and CDR2 (germline): SGHRS, YFSETQ. V lost 0 bases and J 8 bases, leaving 20 bases between the germline ends. Here the CDR3 reads CASSLVIGGAVGTQYF. The CDR3 DNA reads TGCGCCAGCAGCTTGGTAATAGGGGGAGCTGTTGGAACCCAGTACTTC.

The chain recombines TRBV7-3 with TRBJ2-7, with D possibly matching TRBD2 (6 bases). Trimming stripped 0 bases from V and 0 bases from J, with 12 bases between. The CDR3 totals 16 residues. Germline V gene lookup returns CDR1 SGHTA and CDR2 FQGTGA. CDR3 sequence reads: CASSLTGGTSSYEQYF. The CDR3 region has the DNA TGTGCCAGCAGCTTAACGGGCGGGACCTCCTCCTACGAGCAGTACTTC. Full variable domain (remainder filled in from reference TRBV7-3 and TRBJ2-7): GAGVSQTPSNKVTEKGKYVELRCDPISGHTALYWYRQSLGQGPEFLIYFQGTGAADDSGLPNDRFFAVRPEGSVSTLKIQRTERGDSAVYLCASSLTGGTSSYEQYFGPGTRLTVT.

There are a few counts of this clone. For the CDR3, the DNA is TGTGCCAGCAGTGAGGGACAGGGAAAACGGAATTCACCCCTCCACTTT. Translating it yields CASSEGQGKRNSPLHF. The J gene is TRBJ1-6, the V gene TRBV2, with 9 bases identical to TRBD1. Trimming removed 3 bases from V and 7 bases from J; junction bases left unmatched: 7. Germline V gene lookup returns CDR1 SNHLY and CDR2 FYNNEI. CDR3 length equals 16 residues.

The chain uses TRBV7-8 and TRBJ1-5, with TRBD1 matching over 9 bases. This CDR3 region has 18 residues. The trim removed 0 bases at V and 1 base at J, leaving 7 bases unmatched. Germline V gene sequence: CDR1 SGHVS, CDR2 FQNEAQ. DNA of the CDR3: TGTGCCAGCAGCTTAGCCCCACAGGGGGCAAGGAGCAATCAGCCCCAGCATTTT. Its protein product is CASSLAPQGARSNQPQHF. The whole variable domain, filled in from reference TRBV7-8 and TRBJ1-5, reads GAGVSQSPRYKVAKRGQDVALRCDPISGHVSLFWYQQALGQGPEFLTYFQNEAQLDKSGLPSDRFFAERPEGSVSTLKIQRTQQEDSAVYLCASSLAPQGARSNQPQHFGDGTRLSIL.

This chain joins TRBV24-1 and TRBJ1-2; D not resolved. The V gene lost 0 bases and the J gene lost 4 bases, with 5 bases spanning the gap. The CDR3 consists of 13 residues. CDR1 KGHDR and CDR2 SFDVKD come from the germline V gene. The CDR3 loop is CATSDLPGYGYTF. The CDR3 nucleotides are TGTGCCACCAGTGATTTGCCAGGCTATGGCTACACCTTC.

The chain is built from TRBV18 and TRBJ1-2, with D unresolved. V shed 1 base and J shed 6 bases, with 12 bases lying between them. CDR3 length: 14 residues. The germline V gene has CDR1 KGHSH and CDR2 LQKENI. DNA for the CDR3: TGTGCCAGCTCACCACGGGAGGTATTCGATGGCTACACCTTC. Translating it yields CASSPREVFDGYTF.